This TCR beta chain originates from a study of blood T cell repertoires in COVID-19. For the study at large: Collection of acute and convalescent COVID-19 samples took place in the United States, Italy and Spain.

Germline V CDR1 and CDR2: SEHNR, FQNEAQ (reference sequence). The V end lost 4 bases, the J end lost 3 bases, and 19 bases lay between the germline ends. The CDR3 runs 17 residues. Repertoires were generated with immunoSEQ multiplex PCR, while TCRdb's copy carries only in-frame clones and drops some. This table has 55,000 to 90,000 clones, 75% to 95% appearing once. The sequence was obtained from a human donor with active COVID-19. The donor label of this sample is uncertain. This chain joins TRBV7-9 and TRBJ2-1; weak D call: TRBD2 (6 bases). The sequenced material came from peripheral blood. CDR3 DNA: TGTGCCAGCAGCTCGCCCACGGAGGGCGGAGGCTACAATGAGCAGTTCTTC. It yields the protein CASSSPTEGGGYNEQFF.